The sequence of this T cell receptor (beta chain) was determined in a study of T cell responses to AZD1222 COVID-19 vaccine. Study-level points and caveats: Only five to seven individuals given AZD1222 were seropositive at baseline. Across spike, vaccine-associated CD4 TCRs were found, dominant at 160-218 and 743-854. Increases in Spike-specific TCR breadth and depth were seen after two AZD1222 doses. Nearly half of spike-specific TCRs reportedly target variant regions that are unmutated in the B.1.351 and B.1.1.7 variants.

Assay: immunoSEQ multiplex PCR; the TCRdb copy retains only in-frame clones and omits some. The sample includes 100,000 or so clones, 80% to 90% of them seen just once. With regard to this clone: Its target is unknown.

This TCR was sampled from an adult in good health. The specimen was peripheral blood, collected on day 0 of AZD1222 vaccination.

For the CDR3, the DNA is TGCGCCAGCAGCCAAGATCGAGGCTTAAGGGCTTTCTTT. Translation: CASSQDRGLRAFF. The chain couples TRBV4-3 to TRBJ1-1; no clear D gene. The germline gives CDR1 LGHNA, CDR2 YSLEER. Trimming removed 0 bases at V and 11 bases at J, with 13 bases between. CDR3 length: 13 amino acids.